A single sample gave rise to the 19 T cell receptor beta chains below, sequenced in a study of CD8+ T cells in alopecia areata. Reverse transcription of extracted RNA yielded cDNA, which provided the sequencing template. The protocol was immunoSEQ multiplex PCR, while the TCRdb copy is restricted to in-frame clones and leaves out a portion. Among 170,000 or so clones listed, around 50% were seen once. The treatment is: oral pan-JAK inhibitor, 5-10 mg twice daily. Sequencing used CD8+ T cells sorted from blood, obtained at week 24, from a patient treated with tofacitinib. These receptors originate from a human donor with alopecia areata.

CDR3 DNA sequence: TGTGCCTGGAGTGGGGGAGGGGCTCAAGAGACCCAGTACTTC. Its protein is CAWSGGGAQETQYF. The V gene is TRBV30, the J gene TRBJ2-5; 7 positions match TRBD2. The junction had 4 bases not matched to a gene; V was cut back by 1 base and J by 2 bases. The CDR3 has 14 residues. Per the germline V gene, CDR1 is GTSNPN and CDR2 is SVGIG (reference sequence).

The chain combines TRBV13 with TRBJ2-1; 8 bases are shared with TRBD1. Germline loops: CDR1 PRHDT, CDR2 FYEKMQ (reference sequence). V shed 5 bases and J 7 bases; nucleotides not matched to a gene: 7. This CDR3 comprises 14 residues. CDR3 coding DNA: TGTGCCAGCAGCGTCCCCGGGACAGGTAATGAGCAGTTCTTC. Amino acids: CASSVPGTGNEQFF.

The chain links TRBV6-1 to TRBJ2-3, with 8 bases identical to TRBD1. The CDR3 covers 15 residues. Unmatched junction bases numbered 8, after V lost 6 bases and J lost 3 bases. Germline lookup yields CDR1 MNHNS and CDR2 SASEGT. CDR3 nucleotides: TGTGCCAGCAGCTCGGACAGGGTTTTGACAGATACGCAGTATTTT. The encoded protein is CASSSDRVLTDTQYF.

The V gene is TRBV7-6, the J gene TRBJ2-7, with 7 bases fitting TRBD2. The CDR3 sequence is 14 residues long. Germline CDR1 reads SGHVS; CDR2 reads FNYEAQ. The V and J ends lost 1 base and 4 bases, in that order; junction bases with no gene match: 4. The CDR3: CASSLGEGFYEQYF. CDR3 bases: TGTGCCAGCAGCTTAGGGGAGGGTTTTTACGAGCAGTACTTC.

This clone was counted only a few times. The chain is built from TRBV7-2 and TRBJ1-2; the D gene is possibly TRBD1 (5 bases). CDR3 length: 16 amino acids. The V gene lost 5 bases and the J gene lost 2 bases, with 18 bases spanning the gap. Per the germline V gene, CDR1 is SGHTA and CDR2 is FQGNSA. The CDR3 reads CASSSRQRRKNYGYTF. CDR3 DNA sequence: TGTGCCAGCAGCAGTAGACAGAGAAGGAAAAACTATGGCTACACCTTC.

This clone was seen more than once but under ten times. CDR3 region: CASSEWRGARGEQFF. The CDR3, as DNA: TGTGCCAGCAGTGAGTGGCGGGGGGCCAGGGGTGAGCAGTTCTTC. The gene calls are TRBV2 and TRBJ2-1, with 8 bases that match TRBD2. CDR1 SNHLY and CDR2 FYNNEI come from the germline V gene. V dropped 3 bases and J dropped 9; count of bases not matched to a gene: 10. The CDR3 is made up of 15 amino acids.

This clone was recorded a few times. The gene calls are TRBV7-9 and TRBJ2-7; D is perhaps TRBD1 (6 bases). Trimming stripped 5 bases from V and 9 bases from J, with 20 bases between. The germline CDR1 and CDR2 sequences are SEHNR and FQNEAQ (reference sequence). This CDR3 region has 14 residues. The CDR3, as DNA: TGTGCCAGCAGCACATCGGACAGACCGATGTGGCAGTACTTC. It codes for CASSTSDRPMWQYF.

CDR3 sequence reads: CAHWGQGTVGYTF. The DNA of the CDR3 is TGTGCCCACTGGGGACAGGGAACAGTTGGCTACACCTTC. The chain recombines TRBV30 with TRBJ1-2, with 9 nucleotides matching TRBD1. From germline, CDR1 is GTSNPN and CDR2 SVGIG (reference sequence). The CDR3 length is 13 residues. The J segment lost 7 bases and the V segment lost 8 bases, leaving 11 bases of the junction unmatched.

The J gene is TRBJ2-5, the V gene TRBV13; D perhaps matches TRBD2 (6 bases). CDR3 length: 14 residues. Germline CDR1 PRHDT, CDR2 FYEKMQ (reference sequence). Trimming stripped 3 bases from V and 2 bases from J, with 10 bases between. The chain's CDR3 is CASSLISGQETQYF. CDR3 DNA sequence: TGTGCCAGCAGCTTGATTAGCGGACAAGAGACCCAGTACTTC.

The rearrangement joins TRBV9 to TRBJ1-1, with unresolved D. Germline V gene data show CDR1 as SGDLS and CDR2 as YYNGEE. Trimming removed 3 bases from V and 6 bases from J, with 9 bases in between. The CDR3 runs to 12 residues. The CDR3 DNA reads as TGTGCCAGCAGCGCCGCCCAGTCTGAAGCTTTCTTT. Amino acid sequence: CASSAAQSEAFF.

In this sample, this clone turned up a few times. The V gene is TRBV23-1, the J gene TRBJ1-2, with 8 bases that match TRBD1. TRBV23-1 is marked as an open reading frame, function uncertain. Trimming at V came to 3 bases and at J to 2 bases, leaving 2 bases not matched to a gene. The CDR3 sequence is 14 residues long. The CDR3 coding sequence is TGCGCCAGCAGTCACAGGGGGCGCAACTATGGCTACACCTTC. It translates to CASSHRGRNYGYTF.

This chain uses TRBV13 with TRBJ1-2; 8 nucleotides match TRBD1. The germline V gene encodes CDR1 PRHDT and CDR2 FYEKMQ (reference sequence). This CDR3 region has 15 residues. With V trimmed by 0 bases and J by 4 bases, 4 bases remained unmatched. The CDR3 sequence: CASSLGLTGGYGYTF. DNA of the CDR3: TGTGCCAGCAGCTTAGGCCTAACAGGGGGCTATGGCTACACCTTC.

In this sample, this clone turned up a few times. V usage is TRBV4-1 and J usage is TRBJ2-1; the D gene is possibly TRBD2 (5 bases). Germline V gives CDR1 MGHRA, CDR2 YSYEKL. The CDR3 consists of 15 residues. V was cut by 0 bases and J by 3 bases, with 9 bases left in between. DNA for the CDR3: TGCGCCAGCAGCCAAGATTGGACTGGCTACAATGAGCAGTTCTTC. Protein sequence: CASSQDWTGYNEQFF.

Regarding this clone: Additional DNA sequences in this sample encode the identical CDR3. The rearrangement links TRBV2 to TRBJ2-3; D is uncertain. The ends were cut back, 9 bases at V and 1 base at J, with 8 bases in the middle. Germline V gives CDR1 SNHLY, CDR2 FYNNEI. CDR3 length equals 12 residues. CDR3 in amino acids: CASLGGTDTQYF. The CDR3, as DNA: TGTGCCAGTCTAGGAGGCACAGATACGCAGTATTTT.

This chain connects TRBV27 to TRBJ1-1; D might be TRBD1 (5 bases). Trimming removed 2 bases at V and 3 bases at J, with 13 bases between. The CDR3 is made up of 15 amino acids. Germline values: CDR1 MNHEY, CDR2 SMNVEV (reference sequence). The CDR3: CASSLSKRGDTEAFF. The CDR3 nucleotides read TGTGCCAGCAGTTTAAGTAAGCGGGGGGACACTGAAGCTTTCTTT.

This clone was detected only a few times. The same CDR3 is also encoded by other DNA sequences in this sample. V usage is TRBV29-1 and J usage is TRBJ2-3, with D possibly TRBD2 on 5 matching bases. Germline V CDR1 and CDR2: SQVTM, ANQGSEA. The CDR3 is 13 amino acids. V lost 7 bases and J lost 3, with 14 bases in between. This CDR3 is CSGFRTRTDTQYF. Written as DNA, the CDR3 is TGCAGCGGGTTCCGAACTAGGACAGATACGCAGTATTTT.

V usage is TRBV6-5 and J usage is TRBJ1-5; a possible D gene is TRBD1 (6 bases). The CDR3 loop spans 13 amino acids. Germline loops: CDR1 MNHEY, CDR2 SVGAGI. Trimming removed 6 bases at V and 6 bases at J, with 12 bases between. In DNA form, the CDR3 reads TGTGCCAGCAGGACGGAGGGGGGTCAGCCCCAGCATTTT. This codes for CASRTEGGQPQHF.

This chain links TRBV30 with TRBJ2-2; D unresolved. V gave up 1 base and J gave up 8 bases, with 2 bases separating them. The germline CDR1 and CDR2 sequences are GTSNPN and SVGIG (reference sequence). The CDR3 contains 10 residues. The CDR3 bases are TGTGCCTGGAGTGGAGGGGAGCTGTTTTTT. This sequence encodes CAWSGGELFF.

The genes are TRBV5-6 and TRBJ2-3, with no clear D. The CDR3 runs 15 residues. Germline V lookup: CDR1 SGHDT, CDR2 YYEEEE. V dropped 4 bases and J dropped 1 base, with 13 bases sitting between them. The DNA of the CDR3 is TGTGCCAGCAGCCCAACCCAGTCGGGCACAGATACGCAGTATTTT. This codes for CASSPTQSGTDTQYF.